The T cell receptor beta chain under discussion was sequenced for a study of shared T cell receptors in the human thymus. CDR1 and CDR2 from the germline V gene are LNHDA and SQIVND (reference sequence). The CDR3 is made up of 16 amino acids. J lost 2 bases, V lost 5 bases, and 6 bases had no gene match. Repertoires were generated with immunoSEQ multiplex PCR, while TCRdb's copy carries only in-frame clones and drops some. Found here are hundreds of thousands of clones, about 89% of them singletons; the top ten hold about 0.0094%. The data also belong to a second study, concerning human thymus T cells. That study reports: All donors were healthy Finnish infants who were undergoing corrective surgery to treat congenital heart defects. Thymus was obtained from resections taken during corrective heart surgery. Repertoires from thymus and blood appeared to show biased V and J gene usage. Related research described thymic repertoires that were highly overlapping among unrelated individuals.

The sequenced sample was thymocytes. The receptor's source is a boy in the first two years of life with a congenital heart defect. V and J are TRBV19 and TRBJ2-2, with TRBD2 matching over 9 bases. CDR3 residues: CASSPRLAVNTGELFF. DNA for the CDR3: TGTGCCAGTAGTCCGAGACTAGCGGTCAACACCGGGGAGCTGTTTTTT.